This T cell receptor (beta chain) was found in a study of blood T cell repertoires in COVID-19. Per the original data handling: By means of reference gene primer amplification, nucleated cell counts were estimated. Sequencing was performed with immunoSEQ multiplex PCR; in TCRdb, only in-frame clones are kept and a portion is missing. The DNA was the basis for D and trimming; V, J and clone size are from that table. The table has 150,000 to 200,000 clones, roughly 83% seen once. The receptor was isolated from a woman in her sixties or seventies who had recovered from COVID-19. Sequences were obtained from PBMCs or T cells enriched from blood (not recorded which).

CDR3 loop: CASSQDPVRQGFPYEQYF. The CDR3 nucleotides are TGCGCCAGCAGCCAAGATCCCGTAAGACAGGGATTCCCCTACGAGCAGTACTTC. This chain links TRBV4-1 with TRBJ2-7; 7 bases map to TRBD1. After removal of 0 bases from V and 2 bases from J, the junction contained 13 bases not matched to a gene. CDR1 MGHRA and CDR2 YSYEKL come from the germline V gene. The CDR3 is 18 residues long.